The T cell receptor (beta chain) described here comes from a study of response to subunit inactivated influenza vaccine. Whole-study findings and limits: There was a suggestion from the authors that each seasonal influenza vaccination recruits few new T cells.

Trimming removed 6 bases at V and 5 bases at J, with 19 bases between. Germline V gene sequence: CDR1 SGHVS, CDR2 FNYEAQ. The CDR3 is 15 residues long. MiXCR was run by TCRdb on the RT-PCR reads, yielding one entry per CDR3 protein. The sample records 650,000 to 800,000 distinct CDR3 sequences, around a sixth being singletons. Points on this clonotype: What it recognizes is unknown.

The chain carries TRBV7-6 and TRBJ2-5; D might be TRBD2 (5 bases). The receptor was derived from a man aged 45-60 years who received an inactivated influenza vaccine. The sample here was PBMCs from blood, taken more than 4 days after vaccination. The CDR3 reads CASRPITSPGETQYF. As DNA, the CDR3 is TGTGCCAGCAGGCCAATTACTAGTCCGGGCGAGACCCAGTACTTC.